This T cell receptor (beta chain) was recovered during a study of cytomegalovirus exposure and HLA in healthy donors. Healthy donors of bone marrow made up the group. Notes on the study in general: Highly shared variants forming one cluster were likely a sequencing artifact. Reportedly, cytomegalovirus status was diagnosed with high sensitivity and specificity. Further analysis, carried out later, found HLA-associated TCR beta chains more clonally expanded than equally common other chains.

The PCR made use of 60 Vbeta and 13 Jbeta primers. The method was immunoSEQ multiplex PCR; TCRdb's version includes in-frame clones alone and lacks a portion of them. The table lists tens of thousands of clones, roughly 80% of them singletons, with approximately 2.3% in the top ten. About this clone: Its antigen is as yet unknown.

The V and J ends lost 5 bases and 0 bases, in that order; junction bases with no gene match: 11. This CDR3 region has 19 residues. Looked up from germline, CDR1 is SEHNR and CDR2 is FQNEAQ (reference sequence). The receptor's source is a man aged 40-49 years in good health and CMV-seronegative. Sequenced material: PBMCs. This chain links TRBV7-9 with TRBJ2-6; TRBD1 agrees at 9 bases. Here the CDR3 DNA reads TGTGCCAGCAGCACACCGGGACAGGGCCGAGTCTCTGGGGCCAACGTCCTGACTTTC. Amino acid sequence: CASSTPGQGRVSGANVLTF.